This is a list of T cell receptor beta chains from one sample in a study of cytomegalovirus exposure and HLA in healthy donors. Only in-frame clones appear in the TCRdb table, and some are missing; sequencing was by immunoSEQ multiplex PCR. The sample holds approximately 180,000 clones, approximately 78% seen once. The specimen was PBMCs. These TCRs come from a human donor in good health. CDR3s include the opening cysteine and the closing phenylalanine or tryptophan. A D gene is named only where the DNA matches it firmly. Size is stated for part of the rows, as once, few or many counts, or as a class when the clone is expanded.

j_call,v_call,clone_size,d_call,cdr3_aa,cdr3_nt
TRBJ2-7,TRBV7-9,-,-,CATGGRSYEQYF,TGTGCCACTGGGGGCAGGTCCTACGAGCAGTACTTC
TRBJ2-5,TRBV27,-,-,CANLETQYF,TGTGCCAATCTCGAGACCCAGTACTTC
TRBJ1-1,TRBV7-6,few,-,CASSLVGRGMNTEAFF,TGTGCCAGCAGCCTAGTGGGGCGCGGGATGAACACTGAAGCTTTCTTT
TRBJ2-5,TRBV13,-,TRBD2,CASSSTRTSGEEAAKIGTQYF,TGTGCCAGCAGCTCCACCCGGACTAGCGGGGAAGAAGCCGCCAAGATAGGGACCCAGTACTTC
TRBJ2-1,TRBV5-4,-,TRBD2,CASSAPSGGPVSGEQFF,TGTGCCAGCAGCGCCCCGAGCGGGGGGCCGGTTAGTGGTGAGCAGTTCTTC
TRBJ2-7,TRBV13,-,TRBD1,CASSLLPAGGEQYF,TGTGCCAGCAGCTTACTTCCGGCAGGGGGCGAGCAGTACTTC
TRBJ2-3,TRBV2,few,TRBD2,CASSEGLAGGSIGDTQYF,TGTGCCAGCAGTGAAGGTCTGGCGGGGGGGTCCATTGGAGATACGCAGTATTTT
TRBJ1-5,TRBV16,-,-,CASSQYDRLYSNQPQHF,TGTGCCAGCAGCCAATACGACAGACTTTATAGCAATCAGCCCCAGCATTTT
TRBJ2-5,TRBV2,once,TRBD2,CASGEGGGQETQYF,TGTGCCAGCGGGGAGGGTGGTGGGCAAGAGACCCAGTACTTC
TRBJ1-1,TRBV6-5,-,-,CASSRTGTTPAFF,TGTGCCAGCAGTCGAACAGGTACAACACCGGCTTTCTTT
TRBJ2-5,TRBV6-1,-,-,CASSGAGGETQYF,TGTGCCAGCAGTGGGGCCGGGGGAGAGACCCAGTACTTC
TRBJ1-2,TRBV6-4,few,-,CASSDYPTEATPIYGYTF,TGTGCCAGCAGTGACTACCCTACTGAAGCGACTCCTATATATGGCTACACCTTC
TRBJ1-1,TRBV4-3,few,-,CASSQDLAGTEAFF,TGCGCCAGCAGCCAAGATTTGGCGGGCACTGAAGCTTTCTTT
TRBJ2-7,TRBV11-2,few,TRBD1,CASRFWTGYEQYF,TGTGCCAGCAGATTTTGGACAGGCTACGAGCAGTACTTC
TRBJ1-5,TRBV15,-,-,CATSRSYPGTMGNQPQHF,TGTGCCACCAGCAGATCGTACCCAGGAACCATGGGCAATCAGCCCCAGCATTTT
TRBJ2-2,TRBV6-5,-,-,CASSYKQGNGELFF,TGTGCCAGCAGTTACAAGCAGGGGAACGGGGAGCTGTTTTTT
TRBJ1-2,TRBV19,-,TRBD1,CASSTSGGASYGYTF,TGTGCCAGTAGTACCTCAGGGGGCGCGAGCTATGGCTACACCTTC
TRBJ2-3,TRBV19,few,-,CASSTYRDTGRTDTQYF,TGTGCCAGTAGTACCTACCGGGACACCGGACGCACAGATACGCAGTATTTT
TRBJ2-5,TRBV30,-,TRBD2,CAWSIGLAMETQYF,TGTGCCTGGAGTATCGGACTAGCAATGGAGACCCAGTACTTC
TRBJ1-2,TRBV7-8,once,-,CASSLGRVGGGYTF,TGTGCCAGCAGCCTCGGCCGGGTGGGGGGTGGCTACACCTTC
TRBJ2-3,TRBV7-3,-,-,CASSLLGPGGGDTQYF,TGTGCCAGCAGCTTATTAGGGCCAGGGGGAGGAGATACGCAGTATTTT
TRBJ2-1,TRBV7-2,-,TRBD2,CASSRLAASSYNEQFF,TGTGCCAGCAGCCGGCTAGCGGCTAGCTCCTACAATGAGCAGTTCTTC
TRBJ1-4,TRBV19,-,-,CASSPAGIRTNEKLFF,TGTGCCAGTAGTCCCGCAGGGATCCGGACTAATGAAAAACTGTTTTTT
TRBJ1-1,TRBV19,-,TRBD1,CASSIFGTGDTEAFF,TGTGCCAGTAGTATATTCGGGACAGGGGACACTGAAGCTTTCTTT
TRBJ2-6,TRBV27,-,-,CASSVDQVGRPSGANVLTF,TGTGCCAGCAGTGTCGACCAGGTGGGTCGCCCATCTGGGGCCAACGTCCTGACTTTC
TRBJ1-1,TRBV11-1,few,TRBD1,CASSSRDRILGTEAFF,TGTGCCAGCAGCTCGAGGGACAGGATTCTTGGCACTGAAGCTTTCTTT
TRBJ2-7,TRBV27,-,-,CASSMGPAYEQYF,TGTGCCAGCAGTATGGGGCCTGCCTACGAGCAGTACTTC
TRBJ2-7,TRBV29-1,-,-,CSVVRAYEQYF,TGCAGCGTTGTCCGGGCCTACGAGCAGTACTTC
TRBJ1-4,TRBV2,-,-,CASSDDSQEATNEKLFF,TGTGCCAGCAGTGACGACTCCCAAGAAGCAACTAATGAAAAACTGTTTTTT
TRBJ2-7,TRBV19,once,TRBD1,CASSINPIGTAYEQYF,TGTGCCAGTAGTATTAACCCCATCGGGACAGCCTACGAGCAGTACTTC
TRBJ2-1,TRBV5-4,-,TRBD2,CASSPQRGPLGEQFF,TGTGCCAGCAGCCCTCAGCGGGGGCCACTGGGTGAGCAGTTCTTC
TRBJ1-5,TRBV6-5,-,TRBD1,CASSSTGDIDQPQHF,TGTGCCAGCAGTTCGACAGGGGATATCGATCAGCCCCAGCATTTT
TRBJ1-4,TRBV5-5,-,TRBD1,CASSLGGQGGEKLFF,TGTGCCAGCAGCTTGGGCGGACAGGGCGGTGAAAAACTGTTTTTT
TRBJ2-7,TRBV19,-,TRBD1,CASSSNRGSEQYF,TGTGCCAGTAGTTCAAACAGGGGTTCCGAGCAGTACTTC
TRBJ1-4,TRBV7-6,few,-,CASSLGGAGATNEKLFF,TGTGCCAGCAGCTTAGGGGGAGCAGGGGCAACTAATGAAAAACTGTTTTTT
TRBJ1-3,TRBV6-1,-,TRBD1,CASSGARTGGNTIYF,TGTGCCAGCAGTGGAGCCCGGACAGGGGGCAACACCATATATTTT
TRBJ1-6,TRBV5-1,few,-,CASSSMGPPDSPLHF,TGCGCCAGCAGCTCCATGGGGCCTCCGGATTCACCCCTCCACTTT
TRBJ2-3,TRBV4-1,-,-,CASSHFFAKRGDTQYF,TGCGCCAGCAGCCATTTTTTCGCTAAAAGGGGAGATACGCAGTATTTT
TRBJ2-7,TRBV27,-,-,CASSLGYAQPSEQYF,TGTGCCAGCAGTTTGGGTTACGCACAGCCAAGCGAGCAGTACTTC
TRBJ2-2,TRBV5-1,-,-,CASRTGTTNTGELFF,TGCGCCAGTAGGACAGGGACTACGAACACCGGGGAGCTGTTTTTT
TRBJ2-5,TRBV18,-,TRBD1,CASSPRTGRETQYF,TGTGCCAGCTCACCCCGGACAGGACGGGAGACCCAGTACTTC
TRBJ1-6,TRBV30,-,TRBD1,CAWSQGQGSYNSPLHF,TGTGCCTGGAGCCAGGGACAGGGATCCTATAATTCACCCCTCCACTTT
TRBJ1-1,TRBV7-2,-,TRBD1,CASSLALDRAGTEAFF,TGTGCCAGCAGCTTAGCCCTTGACAGGGCTGGCACTGAAGCTTTCTTT
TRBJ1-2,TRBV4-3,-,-,CASSQARQDYGYTF,TGCGCCAGCAGCCAAGCCAGACAGGACTATGGCTACACCTTC
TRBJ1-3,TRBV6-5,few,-,CASQDGGSGNTIYF,TGTGCCAGCCAGGACGGGGGCTCTGGAAACACCATATATTTT
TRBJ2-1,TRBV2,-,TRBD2,CASSDGEGTGGPGEQFF,TGTGCCAGCAGTGATGGGGAAGGAACGGGGGGGCCGGGTGAGCAGTTCTTC
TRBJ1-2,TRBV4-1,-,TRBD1,CASNEGQVYGYTF,TGCGCCAGCAACGAGGGACAGGTCTATGGCTACACCTTC
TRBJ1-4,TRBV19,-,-,CASSIQGQREKLFF,TGTGCCAGTAGTATTCAGGGACAACGAGAAAAACTGTTTTTT
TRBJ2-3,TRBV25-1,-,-,CASRARGGAGDTQYF,TGTGCCAGCAGGGCGAGGGGGGGGGCCGGAGATACGCAGTATTTT
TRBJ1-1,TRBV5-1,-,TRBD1,CASSPGTGNWEAFF,TGCGCCAGCAGCCCCGGGACAGGAAATTGGGAAGCTTTCTTT
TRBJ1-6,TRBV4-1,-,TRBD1,CASSPWGQGSSPLHF,TGCGCCAGCAGCCCGTGGGGACAGGGAAGTTCACCCCTCCACTTT
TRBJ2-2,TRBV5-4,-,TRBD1,CASSLRQGNTGELFF,TGTGCCAGCAGCTTGCGACAGGGGAACACCGGGGAGCTGTTTTTT
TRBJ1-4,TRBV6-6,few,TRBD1,CASSYRGREKLFF,TGTGCCAGCAGTTACAGGGGGCGGGAAAAACTGTTTTTT
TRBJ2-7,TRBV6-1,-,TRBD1,CASIQTDRGYNEQYF,TGTGCCAGCATACAGACTGACAGGGGGTACAACGAGCAGTACTTC
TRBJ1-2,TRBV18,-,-,CASSVDSNYGYTF,TGTGCCAGCTCTGTGGACAGTAACTATGGCTACACCTTC
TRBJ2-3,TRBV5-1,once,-,CASNTAGTPTDTQYF,TGCGCCAGCAACACGGCCGGGACTCCCACGGATACGCAGTATTTT
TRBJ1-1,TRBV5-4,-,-,CASSLANSLAGEAFF,TGTGCCAGCAGCTTGGCAAATTCCCTGGCGGGTGAAGCTTTCTTT
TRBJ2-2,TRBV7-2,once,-,CASSTRQPDTGELFF,TGTGCCAGCAGCACCCGACAGCCCGACACCGGGGAGCTGTTTTTT
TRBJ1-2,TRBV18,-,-,CASSAQKLGYTF,TGTGCCAGCTCAGCACAGAAGCTCGGCTACACCTTC
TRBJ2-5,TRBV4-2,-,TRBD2,CASSPAGLAGEETQYF,TGTGCCAGCAGCCCCGCCGGACTAGCGGGGGAAGAGACCCAGTACTTC